Shown below are 5 T cell receptor beta chains from a single sample sequenced in a study of identical twins. Via MiXCR, TCRdb re-called the 5' RACE reads, giving one row per CDR3 protein. Among 300,000 or so distinct CDR3 sequences, roughly 9% were seen once, and the ten largest hold about 7.1%. Separately, the same data were catalogued under a study of yellow fever vaccine responses in identical twins.

Material: CD8+ T cells sorted from blood. These receptor sequences come from a woman aged 18-29 years in good health.

This clonotype was detected many times. The chain combines TRBV12-3 or TRBV12-4 with TRBJ2-5; no clear D gene. Trimming removed 1 base at V and 2 bases at J, with 5 bases between. The CDR3 extends over 13 amino acids. CDR3 in amino acids: CASSLVVQETQYF. DNA of the CDR3: TGTGCCAGCAGTTTAGTGGTACAAGAGACCCAGTACTTC.

This clonotype was counted only a few times. The chain has TRBV7-9 and TRBJ1-5, with no clear D. Trimming removed 3 bases from V and 5 bases from J, with 8 bases in between. CDR1 SEHNR and CDR2 FQNEAQ come from the germline V gene (reference sequence). CDR3 length equals 13 residues. The CDR3 bases are TGTGCCAGCAGCTTGAACCGGGATCAGCCCCAGCATTTT. This gives the protein CASSLNRDQPQHF.

This clonotype has ten or more counts. CDR3 nucleotide sequence: TGTGCCAGCAGCCGTTGGGACTTCGGATACGAGCAGTACTTC. This codes for CASSRWDFGYEQYF. This chain links TRBV11-2 with TRBJ2-7; possibly TRBD2 for D (6 bases). Germline V gives CDR1 SGHAT, CDR2 FQNNGV. CDR3 length equals 14 residues. V was clipped by 5 bases and J by 4 bases, with 15 bases between them.

This clonotype was detected only a few times. This chain joins TRBV28 and TRBJ2-7, with 12 nucleotides matching TRBD1. The CDR3 sequence is 19 residues long. J gave up 0 bases and V 2 bases, and 11 bases lay outside the gene matches. The germline gives CDR1 MDHEN, CDR2 SYDVKM. The CDR3 protein is CASSLIPGQGALFSYEQYF. The CDR3 nucleotides read TGTGCCAGCAGTTTAATACCGGGACAGGGGGCCCTTTTCTCCTACGAGCAGTACTTC.

The chain uses TRBV7-9 and TRBJ2-1, with 10 bases aligning to TRBD2. With 5 bases clipped from V and 7 bases from J, the junction kept 14 bases outside the gene matches. The CDR3 covers 17 residues. Germline V gene sequence: CDR1 SEHNR, CDR2 FQNEAQ (reference sequence). The CDR3 DNA follows: TGTGCCAGCAGCCCCCCTTTGCTAGCGGGAGAAAGGAATGAGCAGTTCTTC. Residues: CASSPPLLAGERNEQFF. Based on the CDR3 plus reference TRBV7-9 and TRBJ2-1, the full variable domain is DTGVSQNPRHKITKRGQNVTFRCDPISEHNRLYWYRQTLGQGPEFLTYFQNEAQLEKSRLLSDRFSAERPKGSFSTLEIQRTEQGDSAMYLCASSPPLLAGERNEQFFGPGTRLTVL.